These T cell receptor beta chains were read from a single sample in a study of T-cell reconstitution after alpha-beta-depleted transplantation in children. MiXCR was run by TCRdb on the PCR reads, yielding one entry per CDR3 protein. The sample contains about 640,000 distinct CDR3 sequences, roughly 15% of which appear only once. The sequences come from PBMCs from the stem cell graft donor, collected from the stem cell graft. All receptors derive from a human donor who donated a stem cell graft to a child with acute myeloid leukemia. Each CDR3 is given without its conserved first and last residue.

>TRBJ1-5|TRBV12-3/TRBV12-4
ASSLAAGPNQPQH
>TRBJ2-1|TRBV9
ASSVGGGGAQDEQF
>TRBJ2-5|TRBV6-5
ASSYSAQETQY
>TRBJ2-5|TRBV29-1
SVVRWGRTETQY
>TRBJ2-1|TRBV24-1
ATRRGQGPHHEQF
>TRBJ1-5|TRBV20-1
SARDGDRAYNQPQH
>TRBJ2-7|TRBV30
AWPGWTGNLREQY
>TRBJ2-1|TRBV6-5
ASVGGSLYEQF
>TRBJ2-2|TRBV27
ASRRDGELF
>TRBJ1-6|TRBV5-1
ASSFEGGSDSPLH
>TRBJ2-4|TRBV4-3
ASSPGTGEFGNIQY
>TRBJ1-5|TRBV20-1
SASPAPGLRLNQPQH
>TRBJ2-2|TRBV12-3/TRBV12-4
ASRQGSGELF
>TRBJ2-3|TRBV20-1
SAREGRATDTQY
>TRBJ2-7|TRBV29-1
SVASRQGGEQY
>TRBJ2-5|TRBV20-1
RAKGDGETQY
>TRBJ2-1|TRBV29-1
SVEDYGASYNEQF
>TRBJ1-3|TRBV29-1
SVQRTGISGNTIY
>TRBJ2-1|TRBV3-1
ASRGTGDEQF
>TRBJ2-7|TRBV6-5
ASSSGTSGGDEQY
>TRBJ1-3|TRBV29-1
SVEDLVGDTIY
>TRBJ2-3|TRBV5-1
ASSLLAGDRRTSTDTQY
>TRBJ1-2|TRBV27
ASLQYWTGRNYGYT
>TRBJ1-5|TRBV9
ASSVGGVANQPQH
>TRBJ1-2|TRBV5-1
ASSQGHYGHT
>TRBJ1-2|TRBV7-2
ASSLGGVPANYGYT
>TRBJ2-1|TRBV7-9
ASSYRTYNEQF
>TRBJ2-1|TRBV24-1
ATSDGDGRSYNEQF
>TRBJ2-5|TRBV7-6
ASSSLAKREETQY
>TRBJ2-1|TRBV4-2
ASSQSVAGGFYNEQF
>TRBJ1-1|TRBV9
ASGWGTMNTEAF
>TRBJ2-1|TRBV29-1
SVEALREGEQF
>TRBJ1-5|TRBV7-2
ASSATGSGNQPQH
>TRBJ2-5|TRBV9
ASSVDGGETQY
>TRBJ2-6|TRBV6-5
ASRTQGSGANVLT
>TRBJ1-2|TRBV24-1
ATSHPPLSYT
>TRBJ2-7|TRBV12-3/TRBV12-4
ASSNGGGYEQY
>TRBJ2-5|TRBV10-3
AISVAVTETQY
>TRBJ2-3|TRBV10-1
ASRRDIGGTDTQY
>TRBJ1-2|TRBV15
ATSRDSGPIWGYT
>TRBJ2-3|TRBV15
ATSGFASHGSDTQY
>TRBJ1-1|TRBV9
ASSGLGQGDPEAF
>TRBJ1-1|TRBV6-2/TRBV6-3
ASSYSYREMNTEAF
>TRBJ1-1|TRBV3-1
ASSRGGANTEAF
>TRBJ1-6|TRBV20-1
SASLDRDNSPLH
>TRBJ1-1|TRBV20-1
SARDREDTEAF
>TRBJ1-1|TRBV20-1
SRVVVNTEAF
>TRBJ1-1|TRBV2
ASSARGQAF
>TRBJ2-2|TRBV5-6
ASSSPREVGGELF
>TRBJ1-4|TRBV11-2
ASSLPGGSPPGKLF
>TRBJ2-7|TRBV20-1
SARILRGGPSYEQY